Below, 20 T cell receptor beta chains from the same sample are listed, as sequenced in a study of T cell responses to AZD1222 COVID-19 vaccine. Method: immunoSEQ multiplex PCR; TCRdb's copy keeps in-frame clones and lacks some. The repertoire holds about 120,000 clones, with roughly 91% as singletons. The sequencing used peripheral blood, collected on day 0 of MenACWY control vaccination. The receptors derive from an adult in good health.

V is TRBV11-3 and J is TRBJ2-7; D is perhaps TRBD1 (6 bases). This CDR3 region has 16 residues. Germline CDR1 is SGHNT and CDR2 is YENEEA. V lost 5 bases and J lost 0, with 17 bases in between. CDR3 loop: CASSPTDSLSSYEQYF. The CDR3 DNA reads as TGTGCCAGCAGCCCTACGGACAGCCTTAGCTCCTACGAGCAGTACTTC.

The chain links TRBV11-3 to TRBJ2-3; 8 bases are shared with TRBD1. After removal of 5 bases from V and 1 base from J, the junction contained 8 bases not matched to a gene. CDR1 is SGHNT, CDR2 YENEEA, per germline. The CDR3 has 16 residues. The CDR3: CASSPRTGLGTDTQYF. The CDR3 coding sequence is TGTGCCAGCAGCCCCCGGACAGGGCTAGGCACAGATACGCAGTATTTT.

V and J are TRBV7-2 and TRBJ2-3, with D perhaps matching TRBD2 (7 bases). The CDR3 runs to 19 residues. Trimming took 2 bases from V and 5 from J, leaving 26 bases between them. Germline-derived CDR1 and CDR2 are SGHTA and FQGNSA. CDR3 region: CASSLYPTWGAGVKDTQYF. CDR3 DNA sequence: TGTGCCAGCAGCTTATATCCGACCTGGGGGGCGGGAGTGAAAGATACGCAGTATTTT.

This clone appeared a few times. The chain carries TRBV18 and TRBJ1-3; D not certain. The V gene lost 8 bases and the J gene lost 1 base, with 15 bases spanning the gap. The CDR3 consists of 15 residues. CDR1 is KGHSH and CDR2 is LQKENI in the germline V gene. This chain's CDR3 is CASANYMESGNTIYF. CDR3 nucleotides: TGTGCCAGCGCAAATTACATGGAATCTGGAAACACCATATATTTT.

The chain recombines TRBV4-1 with TRBJ2-3, with D possibly TRBD2 on 6 matching bases. Per the germline V gene, CDR1 is MGHRA and CDR2 is YSYEKL. This CDR3 comprises 15 residues. V shed 1 base and J shed 0 bases, with 8 bases lying between them. The CDR3 DNA is TGCGCCAGCAGCCAAGTCGCGGGGAGCACAGATACGCAGTATTTT. This gives the protein CASSQVAGSTDTQYF.

The CDR3 is CASSPPRGQPQHF. CDR3 DNA: TGTGCCAGCAGTCCCCCTCGGGGTCAGCCCCAGCATTTT. This sequence joins TRBV2 and TRBJ1-5, with D hard to call. From germline, CDR1 is SNHLY and CDR2 FYNNEI. CDR3 length: 13 amino acids. V was cut by 5 bases and J by 6 bases, with 11 bases left in between.

J is TRBJ1-2 and V is TRBV21-1; the D call TRBD1 from the table was never checked on the DNA. TRBV21-1 is tagged as a pseudogene. The CDR3 runs to 13 residues. Written as DNA, the CDR3 is TGTGCCAGCCTAACAGGGGCCAGCTATGGCTACACCTTC. This sequence encodes CASLTGASYGYTF.

The sample holds one count of this clone. The V and J genes are TRBV7-2 and TRBJ1-1; D is unresolved. V gave up 3 bases and J gave up 0 bases, with 5 bases separating them. Looked up from germline, CDR1 is SGHTA and CDR2 is FQGNSA. The CDR3 contains 13 residues. The CDR3 reads CASSFNMNTEAFF. The CDR3, as DNA: TGTGCCAGCAGCTTTAATATGAACACTGAAGCTTTCTTT. The full variable domain, in which reference TRBV7-2 and TRBJ1-1 provide the parts outside the CDR3, is GAGVSQSPSNKVTEKGKDVELRCDPISGHTALYWYRQSLGQGLEFLIYFQGNSAPDKSGLPSDRFSAERTGGSVSTLTIQRTQQEDSAVYLCASSFNMNTEAFFGQGTRLTVV.

The rearrangement joins TRBV9 to TRBJ1-2; D uncertain. Germline V gives CDR1 SGDLS, CDR2 YYNGEE. Trimming left V 3 bases short and J 4 bases short, with 10 bases between. CDR3 length: 13 amino acids. The CDR3 spells CASSASDGYGYTF. CDR3 DNA sequence: TGTGCCAGCAGCGCCTCGGACGGCTATGGCTACACCTTC.

This clone has a single count. This sequence joins TRBV7-3 and TRBJ2-3; 8 bases are shared with TRBD2. CDR3 size: 16 residues. The V and J ends lost 2 bases and 0 bases, in that order; junction bases with no gene match: 4. Germline V gene lookup returns CDR1 SGHTA and CDR2 FQGTGA. The CDR3, as DNA: TGTGCCAGCAGCTTAGGGGCTAGCGGGAGCACAGATACGCAGTATTTT. Amino acid sequence: CASSLGASGSTDTQYF.

The chain combines TRBV5-1 with TRBJ2-3; TRBD1 aligns across 7 bases. V was clipped by 9 bases and J by 3 bases; unmatched bases: 10. The germline gives CDR1 SGHRS, CDR2 YFSETQ. CDR3 length: 14 residues. CDR3 DNA sequence: TGCGCCACCATGGAAGGGGGCGGTACAGATACGCAGTATTTT. Translation gives CATMEGGGTDTQYF.

The CDR3 loop is CASSTTTGTTYEQYF. The CDR3 nucleotides are TGCGCCAGCAGCACCACTACCGGGACCACCTACGAGCAGTACTTC. The V and J genes are TRBV5-1 and TRBJ2-7; D possibly matches TRBD1 or TRBD2 (5 bases each). Germline CDR1 is SGHRS and CDR2 is YFSETQ. Trimming cost V 4 bases and J 2 bases, with 16 bases left between them. The CDR3 consists of 15 residues.

The rearrangement links TRBV27 to TRBJ1-5; D may be TRBD1 (5 bases). The CDR3 contains 14 residues. The V gene lost 6 bases and the J gene lost 3 bases, with 12 bases spanning the gap. Germline loops: CDR1 MNHEY, CDR2 SMNVEV (reference sequence). Here the CDR3 DNA reads TGTGCCAGCAGCCTATCAGGGACCAATCAGCCCCAGCATTTT. It encodes CASSLSGTNQPQHF.

On this clone itself: The same CDR3 arises from other DNA sequences in this sample as well. The genes are TRBV9 and TRBJ2-3, with D possibly matching TRBD1 (6 bases). The CDR3 is made up of 15 amino acids. Germline loops: CDR1 SGDLS, CDR2 YYNGEE. V lost 3 bases and J 3 bases, leaving 14 bases between the germline ends. CDR3 residues: CASSADSGETDTQYF. CDR3 coding DNA: TGTGCCAGCAGCGCCGATTCAGGGGAGACAGATACGCAGTATTTT.

The chain carries TRBV7-9 and TRBJ1-1, with D possibly being TRBD1 (6 bases). Germline loops: CDR1 SEHNR, CDR2 FQNEAQ (reference sequence). With 5 bases removed from V and 8 bases from J, the gap between germline ends came to 9 bases. The length of the CDR3 is 11 residues. The chain's CDR3 is CASSRGTEAFF. The DNA of the CDR3 is TGTGCCAGCAGCCGGGGGACAGAAGCTTTCTTT.

The rearrangement uses TRBV7-8 and TRBJ1-1; D call uncertain. The CDR3 has 11 residues. The germline V and J ends were trimmed by 6 bases and 12 bases, with 14 bases remaining between them. Germline assignment: CDR1 SGHVS and CDR2 FQNEAQ. The DNA of the CDR3 is TGTGCCAGCAGTTCTCATCCTCCTCCTTTCTTT. This codes for CASSSHPPPFF.

This chain joins TRBV30 and TRBJ1-5; D gene uncertain. This CDR3 has 16 amino acids. V lost 0 bases and J lost 5, with 17 bases in between. From germline, CDR1 is GTSNPN and CDR2 SVGIG (reference sequence). This chain's CDR3 is CAWSVGQSLGHQPQHF. The CDR3 coding sequence is TGTGCCTGGAGTGTTGGGCAGTCTTTAGGACATCAGCCCCAGCATTTT.

This chain joins TRBV3-1 (or the pseudogene TRBV3-2) and TRBJ2-7; no clear D gene. V was clipped by 0 bases and J by 0 bases, with 9 bases between them. CDR3 length equals 15 residues. CDR1 is LGHDT, CDR2 YNNKEL, per germline (reference sequence). The CDR3 region has the DNA TGTGCCAGCAGCCAAGACGTGTCAGCCTCCTACGAGCAGTACTTC. This codes for CASSQDVSASYEQYF.

The gene calls are TRBV7-3 and TRBJ2-1; tentatively, D is TRBD2 (6 bases). The V and J ends lost 4 bases and 6 bases respectively, with 16 bases between them. The CDR3 is 15 residues long. CDR1 SGHTA and CDR2 FQGTGA come from the germline V gene. In DNA, the CDR3 is TGTGCCAGCAGCTCCCCGTTGGCGGGACGCAATGAGCAGTTCTTC. Protein: CASSSPLAGRNEQFF.

The rearrangement uses TRBV5-1 and TRBJ2-2, with 9 bases lining up with TRBD1. CDR3 size: 16 residues. V was clipped by 1 base and J by 4 bases; unmatched bases: 5. Per the germline V gene, CDR1 is SGHRS and CDR2 is YFSETQ. The CDR3 is CASSLTADRGTGELFF. As DNA, the CDR3 is TGCGCCAGCAGCTTGACAGCGGACAGGGGCACCGGGGAGCTGTTTTTT.